One TCR beta chain is described in this entry. The antigen is unknown. Germline assignment: CDR1 LNHDA and CDR2 SQIVND (reference sequence). CDR3 size: 14 residues. V lost 0 bases, J lost 8 bases, and 13 bases lay in between. This entry is derived from a study of cytomegalovirus exposure and HLA in healthy donors. Study as a whole: An early release of data contained 80 million to 85 million unique TCRs, which came from HLA-typed donors.

General study findings and limits: Analyzed later, association rates of TCRs varied across HLA loci, with DRB1 most and HLA-C fewest. Most TCR beta V segments were productive about 87% or about 30% of the time in an earlier analysis. A missense variant in DCLRE1C was later tied to TCR beta V- and J-gene trimming.

The PCR employed 60 Vbeta primers together with 13 Jbeta primers. TCRdb's table, derived via immunoSEQ multiplex PCR, lists solely in-frame clones and lacks some. This table holds 150,000 or so clones. The TCR originated in a woman younger than 30 in good health and CMV-seronegative. Material: PBMCs. This chain connects TRBV19 to TRBJ1-2; D uncertain. DNA for the CDR3: TGTGCCAGTAGTATAGATACACTCACGGGGGGCTACACCTTC. Amino acids: CASSIDTLTGGYTF.